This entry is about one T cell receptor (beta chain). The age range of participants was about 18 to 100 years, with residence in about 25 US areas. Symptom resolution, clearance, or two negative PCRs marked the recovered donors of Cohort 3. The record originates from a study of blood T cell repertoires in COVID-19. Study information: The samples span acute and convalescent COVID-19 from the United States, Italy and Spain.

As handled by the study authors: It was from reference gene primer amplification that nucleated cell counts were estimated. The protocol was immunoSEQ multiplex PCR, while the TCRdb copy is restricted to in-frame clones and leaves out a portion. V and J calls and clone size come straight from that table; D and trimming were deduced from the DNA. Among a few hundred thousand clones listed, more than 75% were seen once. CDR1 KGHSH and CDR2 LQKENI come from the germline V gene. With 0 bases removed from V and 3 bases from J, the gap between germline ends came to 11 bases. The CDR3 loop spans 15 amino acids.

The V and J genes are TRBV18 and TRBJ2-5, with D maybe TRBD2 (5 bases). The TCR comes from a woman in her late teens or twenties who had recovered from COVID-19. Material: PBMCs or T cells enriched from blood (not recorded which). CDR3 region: CASSPPFRRKETQYF. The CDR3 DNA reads TGTGCCAGCTCACCACCTTTTCGGAGGAAAGAGACCCAGTACTTC.